This T cell receptor (beta chain) was sequenced during a study of CD8+ T cells in alopecia areata. For the study at large: Severity among treated patients was scored by the percentage of scalp area affected. Study-level findings and limits: Sequence data from scalp samples additionally include resident alphabeta T cells of normal skin. The study found tofacitinib significantly decreased scalp clonality and expanded CD8+ clones among the top 100.

Treatment specified: oral pan-JAK inhibitor, 5-10 mg twice daily. From PBMCs, CD4+ and CD8+ T cells were sorted. The CDR3 covers 14 residues. J lost 6 bases, V lost 9 bases, and 12 bases had no gene match. From germline, CDR1 is MGHDK and CDR2 SYGVNS. The sequencing template was cDNA reverse transcribed from extracted RNA. TCRdb's copy holds only in-frame clones and misses some; the assay was immunoSEQ multiplex PCR. The sample has approximately 120,000 clones; 60% to 65% are singletons. About this clone: Antigen specificity is unknown.

The sequences come from CD4+ T cells sorted from blood, collected at week 4, from a patient treated with tofacitinib. The TCR originated in a human donor with alopecia areata. The chain employs TRBV25-1 and TRBJ1-1, with 8 bases identical to TRBD1. CDR3 sequence reads: CASQAGGLDPEAFF. Written as DNA, the CDR3 is TGTGCCAGTCAGGCAGGGGGCTTGGATCCTGAAGCTTTCTTT.